This T cell receptor (beta chain) comes out of a study of shared clonotypes between healthy human individuals. Recent vaccinations or acute infections were absent in the healthy HIV-negative adult donors. This clone appeared a single time. Antigen specificity is unknown. Other DNA sequences in the sample encode the same CDR3. Points from the study as a whole: Non-shared clonotypes were found to have lower generation probabilities than the clonotypes that were shared by all four of the sorted-subset donors.

Approximately 30,000 T cell genomes (around 0.2 ug DNA) went into each sorted-subset replicate. Data came from immunoSEQ multiplex PCR; TCRdb stores just in-frame clones and leaves some out. The table has under 2.5 million clones, 92% seen once. V gave up 0 bases and J gave up 2 bases, with 8 bases separating them. Per the germline V gene, CDR1 is SGHTA and CDR2 is FQGNSA. This CDR3 has 15 amino acids. Source material: naive CD4+ T cells from PBMCs. Subset meaning: CD45RA+ positively selected. The clonotype comes from a man between 18 and 29 years old in good health. Some clones in this sample may be carry-over from other donors' samples. This chain connects TRBV7-2 to TRBJ1-5, with D hard to call. The CDR3 sequence is CASSLARQGNQPQHF. In nucleotides, the CDR3 is TGTGCCAGCAGCTTAGCGCGCCAAGGCAATCAGCCCCAGCATTTT.